These 13 T cell receptor beta chains originate from one sample sequenced in a study of Ad26.COV2.S vaccination and SARS-CoV-2 variants. Profiled with immunoSEQ multiplex PCR; TCRdb holds only in-frame clones, not every one. The sample contains under 550,000 clones, roughly 88% of which appear only once. Treatment given: some 20 received Ad26.COV2.S at low or high dose, single or two shots; 5 received placebo; per-sample allocation not given. Following the first vaccine or placebo injection, samples were taken on day 63. The material was peripheral blood, obtained in a trial of Ad26.COV2.S vaccine versus placebo. The receptors here all came from a person between 18 and 65 years old who received the Ad26.COV2.S COVID-19 vaccine or a placebo.

The J gene is TRBJ1-5, the V gene TRBV5-1; 9 positions match TRBD1. Germline CDR1 SGHRS, CDR2 YFSETQ. With 2 bases clipped from V and 2 bases from J, the junction kept 23 bases outside the gene matches. The CDR3 spans 22 residues. The CDR3 DNA sequence: TGCGCCAGCAGCTTCGGAGGGAACCGGGACAGGGTAGGTTCCGAACGCAATCAGCCCCAGCATTTT. Translated: CASSFGGNRDRVGSERNQPQHF.

Here the CDR3 reads CSASRGDGYGYTF. CDR3 nucleotide sequence: TGCAGTGCTAGTCGTGGGGACGGATATGGCTACACCTTC. The chain couples TRBV20-1 to TRBJ1-2; TRBD1 might be the D (5 bases). The CDR3 is 13 residues long. V was trimmed by 3 bases and J by 5 bases, leaving 13 bases between them. Germline CDR1 is DFQATT and CDR2 is SNEGSKA (reference sequence).

CDR3 region: CASSFNWDGTQYF. The DNA of the CDR3 is TGTGCCAGCAGCTTTAATTGGGACGGGACCCAGTACTTC. The chain links TRBV5-4 to TRBJ2-5; the D call may be TRBD1 or TRBD2 (5 bases each). Per germline, CDR1 SGHNT and CDR2 YYREEE (reference sequence). V lost 2 bases to trimming and J lost 7 bases, with 12 bases between them. The CDR3 sequence is 13 residues long.

J is TRBJ2-1 and V is TRBV5-1, with D possibly called TRBD1 or TRBD2 (6 bases each). This CDR3 is 16 amino acids long. V gave up 5 bases and J gave up 0 bases, with 15 bases separating them. Germline CDR1 reads SGHRS; CDR2 reads YFSETQ. CDR3 coding DNA: TGCGCCAGCAGTGAATGGGGGGCGAGCTCCTACAATGAGCAGTTCTTC. Translated: CASSEWGASSYNEQFF.

The rearrangement uses TRBV7-6 and TRBJ2-2, with TRBD2 matching over 9 bases. V was clipped by 5 bases and J by 4 bases; unmatched bases: 11. This CDR3 has 17 amino acids. CDR1 and CDR2 from the germline V gene are SGHVS and FNYEAQ. CDR3 DNA sequence: TGTGCCAGCAGCCCCGCGGTAGCGGGGGTAGGCACCGGGGAGCTGTTTTTT. This codes for CASSPAVAGVGTGELFF.

V gene TRBV7-3 combines with J gene TRBJ2-2, with 9 nucleotides matching TRBD2. V lost 0 bases and J lost 7; bases outside the gene matches: 9. The CDR3 is 17 amino acids. CDR1 is SGHTA, CDR2 FQGTGA, per germline. In nucleotides, the CDR3 is TGTGCCAGCAGCTTAACGAGGTCTAGCGGGGCTATCGGGGAGCTGTTTTTT. Protein sequence: CASSLTRSSGAIGELFF.

The chain is built from TRBV13 and TRBJ2-5; 12 nucleotides match TRBD1. Germline V lookup: CDR1 PRHDT, CDR2 FYEKMQ (reference sequence). The CDR3 sequence is 16 residues long. V was pared by 6 bases and J by 2 bases, with 7 bases of the junction left unmatched. Here the CDR3 DNA reads TGTGCCAGCAGACGAAGGGACAGGGGGCGGCAAGAGACCCAGTACTTC. Protein product: CASRRRDRGRQETQYF.

This clone was recorded only once. The chain uses TRBV4-3 and TRBJ1-5, with D possibly matching TRBD1 (5 bases). The V gene's germline CDR1 is LGHNA and CDR2 YSLEER. V lost 4 bases to trimming and J lost 1 base, with 11 bases between them. This CDR3 has 15 residues. CDR3 coding DNA: TGCGCCAGCAGCCGGGGAAGGGACAGCAATCAGCCCCAGCATTTT. Translated, it gives CASSRGRDSNQPQHF.

This chain connects TRBV7-2 to TRBJ1-3; 9 nucleotides agree with TRBD1. Germline lookup yields CDR1 SGHTA and CDR2 FQGNSA. This CDR3 has 15 amino acids. After removal of 5 bases from V and 4 bases from J, the junction contained 6 bases not matched to a gene. In DNA form, the CDR3 reads TGTGCCAGCAGCATAGGGACAGGGAGAGGAAACACCATATATTTT. The encoded protein is CASSIGTGRGNTIYF.

This rearrangement joins TRBV30 to TRBJ2-1, with a tentative D call TRBD2 (5 bases). The germline V and J ends were trimmed by 0 bases and 8 bases, with 14 bases remaining between them. Per germline, CDR1 GTSNPN and CDR2 SVGIG (reference sequence). The CDR3 sequence is 14 residues long. DNA for the CDR3: TGTGCCTGGAGTGTACGTCTAGCTGTCGATGAGCAGTTCTTC. Its protein is CAWSVRLAVDEQFF.

This clone was recorded a few times. V and J are TRBV30 and TRBJ1-2, with 8 bases that match TRBD1. CDR3 length: 16 residues. CDR1 and CDR2 from the germline V gene are GTSNPN and SVGIG (reference sequence). The ends lost 2 bases at V and 7 bases at J; junction bases unmatched: 15. CDR3 loop: CAWSHTGPRGLVGYTF. CDR3 DNA sequence: TGTGCCTGGAGTCACACGGGTCCCAGGGGGCTGGTTGGCTACACCTTC.

This rearrangement joins TRBV5-4 to TRBJ2-1, with D unresolved. V dropped 3 bases and J dropped 5 bases, with 15 bases sitting between them. The CDR3 sequence is 15 residues long. The germline V gene encodes CDR1 SGHNT and CDR2 YYREEE (reference sequence). The CDR3 region is CASSWPSWVDNEQFF. CDR3 DNA sequence: TGTGCCAGCAGCTGGCCCTCTTGGGTGGACAATGAGCAGTTCTTC.

The chain is built from TRBV6-1 and TRBJ1-4, with D perhaps matching TRBD1 (6 bases). Germline V gene data show CDR1 as MNHNS and CDR2 as SASEGT. The CDR3 is 15 residues long. Trimming removed 2 bases from V and 7 bases from J, with 14 bases in between. The CDR3 is CASSELQGSPEKLFF. The CDR3 region has the DNA TGTGCCAGCAGTGAACTACAGGGATCCCCTGAAAAACTGTTTTTT.